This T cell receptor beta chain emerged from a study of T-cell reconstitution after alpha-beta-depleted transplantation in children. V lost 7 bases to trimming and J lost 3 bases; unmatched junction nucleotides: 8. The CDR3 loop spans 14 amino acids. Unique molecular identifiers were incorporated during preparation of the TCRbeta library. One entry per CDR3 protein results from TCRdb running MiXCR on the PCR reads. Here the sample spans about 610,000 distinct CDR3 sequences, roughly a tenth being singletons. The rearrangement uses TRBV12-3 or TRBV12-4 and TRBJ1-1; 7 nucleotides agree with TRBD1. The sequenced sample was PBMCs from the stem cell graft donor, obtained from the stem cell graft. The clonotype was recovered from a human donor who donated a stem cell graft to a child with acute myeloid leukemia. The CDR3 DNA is TGTGCCAGCACCAGGGGGAGGGGGGACACTGAAGCTTTCTTT. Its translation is CASTRGRGDTEAFF.